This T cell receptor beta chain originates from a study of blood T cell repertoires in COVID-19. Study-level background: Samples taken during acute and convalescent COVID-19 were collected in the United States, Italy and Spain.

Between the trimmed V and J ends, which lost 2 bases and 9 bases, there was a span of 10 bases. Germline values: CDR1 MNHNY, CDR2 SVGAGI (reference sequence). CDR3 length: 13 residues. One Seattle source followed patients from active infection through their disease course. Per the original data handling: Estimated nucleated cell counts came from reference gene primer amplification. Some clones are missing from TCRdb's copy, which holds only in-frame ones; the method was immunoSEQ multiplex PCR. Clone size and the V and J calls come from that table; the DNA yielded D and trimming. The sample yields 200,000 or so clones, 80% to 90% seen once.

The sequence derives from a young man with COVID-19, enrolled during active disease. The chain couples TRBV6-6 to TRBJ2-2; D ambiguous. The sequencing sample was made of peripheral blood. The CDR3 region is CASSYDGGWELFF. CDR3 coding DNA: TGTGCCAGCAGTTACGACGGCGGATGGGAGCTGTTTTTT.